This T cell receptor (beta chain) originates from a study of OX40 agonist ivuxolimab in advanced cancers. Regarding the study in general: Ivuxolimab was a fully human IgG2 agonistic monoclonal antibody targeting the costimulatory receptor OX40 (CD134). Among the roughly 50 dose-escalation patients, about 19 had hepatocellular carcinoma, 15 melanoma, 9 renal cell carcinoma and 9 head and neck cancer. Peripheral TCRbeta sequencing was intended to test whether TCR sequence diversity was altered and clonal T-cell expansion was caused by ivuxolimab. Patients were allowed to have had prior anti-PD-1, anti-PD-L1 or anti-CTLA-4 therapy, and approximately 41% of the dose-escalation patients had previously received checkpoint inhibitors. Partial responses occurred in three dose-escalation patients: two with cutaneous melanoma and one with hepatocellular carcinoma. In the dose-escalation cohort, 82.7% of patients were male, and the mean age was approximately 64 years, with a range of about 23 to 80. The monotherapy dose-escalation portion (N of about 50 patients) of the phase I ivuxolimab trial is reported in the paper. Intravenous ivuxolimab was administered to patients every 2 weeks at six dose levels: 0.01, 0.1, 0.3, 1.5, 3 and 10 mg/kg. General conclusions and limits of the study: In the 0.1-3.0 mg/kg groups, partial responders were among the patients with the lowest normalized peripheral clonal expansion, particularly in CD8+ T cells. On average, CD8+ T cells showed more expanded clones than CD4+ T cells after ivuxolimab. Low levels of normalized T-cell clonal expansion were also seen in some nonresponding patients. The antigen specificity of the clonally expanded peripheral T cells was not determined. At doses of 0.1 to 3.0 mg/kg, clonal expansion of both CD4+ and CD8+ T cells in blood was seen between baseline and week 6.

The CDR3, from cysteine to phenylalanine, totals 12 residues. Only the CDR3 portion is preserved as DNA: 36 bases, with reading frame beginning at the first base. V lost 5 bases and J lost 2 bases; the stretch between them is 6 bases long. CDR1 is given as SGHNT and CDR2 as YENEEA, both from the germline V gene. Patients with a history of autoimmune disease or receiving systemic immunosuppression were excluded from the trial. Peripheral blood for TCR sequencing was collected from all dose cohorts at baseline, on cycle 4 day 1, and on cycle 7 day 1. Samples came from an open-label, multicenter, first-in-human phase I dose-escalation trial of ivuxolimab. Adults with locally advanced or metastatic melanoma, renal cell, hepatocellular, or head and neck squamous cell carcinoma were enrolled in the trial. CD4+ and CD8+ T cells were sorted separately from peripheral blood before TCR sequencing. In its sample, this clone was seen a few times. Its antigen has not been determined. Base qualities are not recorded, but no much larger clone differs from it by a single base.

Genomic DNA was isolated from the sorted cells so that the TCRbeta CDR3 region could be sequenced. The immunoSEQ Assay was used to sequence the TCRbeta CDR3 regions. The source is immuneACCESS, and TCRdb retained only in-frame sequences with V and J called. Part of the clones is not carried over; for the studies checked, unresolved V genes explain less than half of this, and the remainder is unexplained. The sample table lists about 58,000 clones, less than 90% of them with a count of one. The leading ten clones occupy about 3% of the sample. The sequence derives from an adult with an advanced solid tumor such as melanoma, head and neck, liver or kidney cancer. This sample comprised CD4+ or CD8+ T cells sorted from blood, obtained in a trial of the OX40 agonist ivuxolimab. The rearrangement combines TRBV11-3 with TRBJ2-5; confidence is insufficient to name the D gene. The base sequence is TGTGCCAGCAGCCGAGATCAAGAGACCCAGTACTTC. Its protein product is CASSRDQETQYF.